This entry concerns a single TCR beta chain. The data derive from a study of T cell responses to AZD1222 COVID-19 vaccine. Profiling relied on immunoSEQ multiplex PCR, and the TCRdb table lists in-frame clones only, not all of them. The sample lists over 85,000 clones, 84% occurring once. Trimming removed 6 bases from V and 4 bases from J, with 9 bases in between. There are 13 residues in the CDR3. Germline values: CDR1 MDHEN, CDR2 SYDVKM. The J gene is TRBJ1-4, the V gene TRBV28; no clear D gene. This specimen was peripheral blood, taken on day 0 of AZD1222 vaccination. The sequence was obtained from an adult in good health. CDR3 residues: CASRPASNEKLFF. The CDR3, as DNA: TGTGCCAGCAGACCGGCGAGTAATGAAAAACTGTTTTTT.